This T cell receptor (beta chain) was recorded in a study of blood T cell repertoires in COVID-19. For the study at large: COVID-19 samples collected from the United States, Italy and Spain covered acute and convalescent phases. In each case, the material was cDNA or gDNA derived from T cells, B-cell-depleted T cells, or PBMCs.

As handled by the study authors: By means of reference gene primer amplification, nucleated cell counts were estimated. Clones were read by immunoSEQ multiplex PCR, and TCRdb kept only the in-frame ones, dropping some. V and J calls and clone size are as listed in that table; D and trimming were resolved from the DNA. In the table there are roughly 55,000 clones, around 86% of which are singletons. The clonotype comes from an older woman with acute or convalescent COVID-19. The sequenced sample was peripheral blood.

The CDR3 coding sequence is TGCGCCAGCAGCTTGGCCCCACTCGGGGAGCAGTACTTC. As protein: CASSLAPLGEQYF. The V call is TRBV5-1, the J call TRBJ2-7; no clear D gene. Germline lookup yields CDR1 SGHRS and CDR2 YFSETQ. Trimming shortened V by 0 bases and J by 7 bases, and 11 bases separated the two germline ends. The CDR3 sequence is 13 residues long. Full variable domain (remainder filled in from reference TRBV5-1 and TRBJ2-7): KAGVTQTPRYLIKTRGQQVTLSCSPISGHRSVSWYQQTPGQGLQFLFEYFSETQRNKGNFPGRFSGRQFSNSRSEMNVSTLELGDSALYLCASSLAPLGEQYFGPGTRLTVT.